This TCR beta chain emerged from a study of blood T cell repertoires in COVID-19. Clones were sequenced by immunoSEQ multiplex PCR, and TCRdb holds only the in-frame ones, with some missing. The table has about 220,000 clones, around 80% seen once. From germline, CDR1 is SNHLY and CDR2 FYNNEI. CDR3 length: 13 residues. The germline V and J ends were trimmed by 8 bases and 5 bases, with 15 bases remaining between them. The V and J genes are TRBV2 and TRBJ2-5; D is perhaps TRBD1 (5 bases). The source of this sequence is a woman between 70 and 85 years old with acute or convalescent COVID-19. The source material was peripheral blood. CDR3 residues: CASSRMGRETQYF. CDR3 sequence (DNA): TGTGCCAGCTCCCGCATGGGGCGTGAGACCCAGTACTTC.